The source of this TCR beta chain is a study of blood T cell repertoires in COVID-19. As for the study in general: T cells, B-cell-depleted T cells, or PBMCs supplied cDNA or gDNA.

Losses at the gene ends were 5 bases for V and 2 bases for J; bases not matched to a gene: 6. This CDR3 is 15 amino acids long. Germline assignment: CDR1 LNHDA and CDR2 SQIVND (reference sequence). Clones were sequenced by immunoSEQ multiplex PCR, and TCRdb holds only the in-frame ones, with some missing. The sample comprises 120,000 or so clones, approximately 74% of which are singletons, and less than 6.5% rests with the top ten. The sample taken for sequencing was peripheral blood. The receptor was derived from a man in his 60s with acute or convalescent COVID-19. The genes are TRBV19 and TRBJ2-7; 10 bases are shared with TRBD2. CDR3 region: CASSGLAAKPYEQYF. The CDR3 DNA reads TGTGCCAGTAGTGGACTAGCGGCCAAACCCTACGAGCAGTACTTC.